A single T cell receptor beta chain is shown here with its context. V was trimmed by 1 base and J by 3 bases, leaving 14 bases between them. CDR3 size: 15 residues. Looked up from germline, CDR1 is SGHRS and CDR2 is YFSETQ. The data were taken from a study of shared clonotypes between healthy human individuals. Produced via immunoSEQ multiplex PCR; TCRdb's table is partial and in-frame only. The top ten hold over 1.5% of the sample, which has roughly 700,000 clones, approximately 79% seen once. Sample: memory CD4+ T cells sorted from blood. Subset in this sample: CD45RA-negative fraction. The TCR sequence derives from a woman aged 25 to 39 in good health. The rearrangement joins TRBV5-1 to TRBJ2-7; weak D call: TRBD1 (6 bases). In nucleotides, the CDR3 is TGCGCCAGCAGCTTGTATTCTCAGGGGATCTACGAGCAGTACTTC. Its translation: CASSLYSQGIYEQYF.